This TCR delta chain was captured by sequencing in a study of gamma-delta T cells after stem cell transplantation. TCRdb fed the RT-PCR reads to CATT. The data contain just over 4,500 delta-chain clones, 1.5% to 2.5% of them singletons. The table lists this clone with a few counts. This likely reflects a read error, since a far larger clone is one base away. Other DNA variants within this sample encode the same CDR3. The CDR3 runs to 18 residues. Germline V gives CDR1 GEAIGNYY, CDR2 EKD. Sequenced sample: gamma-delta T cells. The sequence was obtained from a human donor. It is not recorded whose cells these are; they may come from a transplant donor. This chain links TRDV2 with TRDJ1, with 9 bases fitting TRDD3. The chain's CDR3 is CACDTVLGDPTYTDKLIF. The CDR3 DNA is TGTGCCTGCGACACCGTACTGGGGGACCCGACATACACCGATAAACTCATCTTT.